These 15 T cell receptor beta chains share one sample of origin, sequenced in a study of beta chain features in type 1 diabetes. The whole isolated RNA underwent reverse transcription, so sequencing captured expressed TCRB transcripts. Profiled with immunoSEQ multiplex PCR; TCRdb holds only in-frame clones, not every one. The sample carries roughly 300,000 clones, approximately 8.2% recorded once. The sample comprised central memory CD4+ T cells from blood. These receptors all stem from a woman aged 18-29 years in good health.

This clone has a count of ten or more. V gene TRBV15 combines with J gene TRBJ2-1, with a weak D call TRBD2 (6 bases). CDR3 length: 14 residues. With 1 base removed from V and 6 bases from J, the gap between germline ends came to 10 bases. Per the germline V gene, CDR1 is LNHNV and CDR2 is YYDKDF (reference sequence). CDR3 DNA sequence: TGTGCCACCAGCAGAGGTTCGGGAGTCAATGAGCAGTTCTTC. As protein: CATSRGSGVNEQFF.

This chain joins TRBV2 and TRBJ1-2; no firm D call. V lost 6 bases and J 4 bases, leaving 18 bases between the germline ends. Looked up from germline, CDR1 is SNHLY and CDR2 is FYNNEI. The CDR3 loop spans 15 amino acids. The DNA of the CDR3 is TGTGCCAGCAGCTTGGACGGTGTTTTAGGCTATGGCTACACCTTC. It encodes CASSLDGVLGYGYTF.

The rearrangement uses TRBV28 and TRBJ2-5; 8 bases line up with TRBD2. The CDR3 is made up of 15 amino acids. Germline V gives CDR1 MDHEN, CDR2 SYDVKM. Losses at the gene ends were 6 bases for V and 1 base for J; bases not matched to a gene: 7. CDR3 sequence (DNA): TGTGCCAGCAGCGCTCCGGGAGGGGCCCAAGAGACCCAGTACTTC. Translated: CASSAPGGAQETQYF.

The chain employs TRBV6-1 and TRBJ1-2; D remains unclear. This CDR3 has 11 amino acids. CDR1 is MNHNS, CDR2 SASEGT, per germline. The V end was cut by 8 bases, the J end by 8 bases, with 12 bases between. The DNA of the CDR3 is TGTGCCAGCCGGCTGGAACTGGGCTACACCTTC. This translates into CASRLELGYTF.

The rearrangement links TRBV19 to TRBJ2-1; TRBD2 aligns across 7 bases. This CDR3 has 16 amino acids. The V gene's germline CDR1 is LNHDA and CDR2 SQIVND (reference sequence). The ends lost 1 base at V and 2 bases at J; junction bases unmatched: 5. The CDR3 DNA sequence: TGTGCCAGTAGTATAGTAGCTAGCGGAACCTACAATGAGCAGTTCTTC. Translating gives CASSIVASGTYNEQFF.

The J gene is TRBJ2-3, the V gene TRBV27; D is uncertain. Trimming removed 5 bases at V and 8 bases at J, with 17 bases between. CDR1 MNHEY and CDR2 SMNVEV come from the germline V gene (reference sequence). The CDR3 sequence is 14 residues long. The CDR3 bases are TGTGCCAGCAGTCCCAACTATGATTCGGGTACGCAGTATTTT. It translates to CASSPNYDSGTQYF.

The rearrangement joins TRBV29-1 to TRBJ2-7, with TRBD2 matching 13 bases. V lost 4 bases to trimming and J lost 5 bases; unmatched junction nucleotides: 8. Germline CDR1 is SQVTM and CDR2 is ANQGSEA. The CDR3 covers 15 residues. The CDR3 spells CSVGRTSGSNDEQYF. For the CDR3, the DNA is TGCAGCGTTGGTAGGACTAGCGGGAGTAACGACGAGCAGTACTTC.

CDR3 sequence: CASSRTGVVEETQYF. The CDR3 DNA sequence: TGTGCCAGCAGTAGGACAGGGGTGGTCGAAGAGACCCAGTACTTC. The genes are TRBV27 and TRBJ2-5; 9 nucleotides match TRBD1. The CDR3 is made up of 15 amino acids. Looked up from germline, CDR1 is MNHEY and CDR2 is SMNVEV (reference sequence). With 5 bases clipped from V and 3 bases from J, the junction kept 7 bases outside the gene matches.

A remark on this clone: This sample includes further DNA sequences coding for the same CDR3. The chain joins TRBV7-2 to TRBJ2-5; 9 bases align to TRBD2. The V and J ends lost 5 bases and 5 bases, in that order; junction bases with no gene match: 3. Germline V gene lookup returns CDR1 SGHTA and CDR2 FQGNSA. The CDR3 sequence is 13 residues long. The CDR3 coding sequence is TGTGCCAGCAGCCCAGGACTAGCGGAGACCCAGTACTTC. It is translated as CASSPGLAETQYF.

The gene calls are TRBV2 and TRBJ1-4; maybe TRBD1 (5 bases). V lost 3 bases and J lost 3, with 8 bases in between. CDR3 length: 14 residues. Germline lookup yields CDR1 SNHLY and CDR2 FYNNEI. The DNA for the CDR3 is TGTGCCAGCAGTGACGGGGGAGCTAATGAAAAACTGTTTTTT. This codes for CASSDGGANEKLFF.

This chain joins TRBV6-1 and TRBJ2-3; the D gene is possibly TRBD2 (6 bases). The germline V gene has CDR1 MNHNS and CDR2 SASEGT. Trimming removed 8 bases from V and 3 bases from J, with 15 bases in between. CDR3 size: 14 residues. CDR3 DNA: TGTGCCAGCCGTGGAGGGGTCGGGACAGATACGCAGTATTTT. Translating it yields CASRGGVGTDTQYF.

V is TRBV4-2 and J is TRBJ2-2; the D gene could be TRBD1 or TRBD2 (7 bases each). V was trimmed by 0 bases and J by 3 bases, leaving 26 bases between them. The germline V gene has CDR1 LGHNA and CDR2 YNFKEQ. The CDR3 is 21 residues long. The CDR3 is CASSQDYRGGLRERYTGELFF. CDR3 sequence (DNA): TGTGCCAGCAGCCAAGATTACAGGGGAGGGTTGCGGGAGAGGTACACCGGGGAGCTGTTTTTT.

The chain links TRBV7-2 to TRBJ2-7; possible D gene TRBD2, 5 bases. Germline V gene lookup returns CDR1 SGHTA and CDR2 FQGNSA. The V and J ends lost 2 bases and 7 bases respectively, with 12 bases between them. CDR3 length: 13 amino acids. The CDR3: CASSLLRAGEQYF. CDR3 bases: TGTGCCAGCAGCTTATTGAGGGCTGGGGAGCAGTACTTC.

The chain carries TRBV4-1 and TRBJ2-1; the match to TRBD2 covers 9 bases. There are 14 residues in the CDR3. J lost 6 bases, V lost 4 bases, and 4 bases had no gene match. Germline loops: CDR1 MGHRA, CDR2 YSYEKL. CDR3 sequence (DNA): TGCGCCAGCAGCCTGATAGCGGGAGTCAATGAGCAGTTCTTC. Its translation: CASSLIAGVNEQFF.

In this sample, this clone turned up a few times. The V gene is TRBV11-2, the J gene TRBJ1-2; the D is unclear. Germline CDR1 reads SGHAT; CDR2 reads FQNNGV. Trimming pared 1 base from V and 4 bases from J, leaving 10 bases between. This CDR3 region has 14 residues. The CDR3 DNA sequence: TGTGCCAGCAGCTTAGGATCGGTCCGCTATGGCTACACCTTC. Translated: CASSLGSVRYGYTF.